This T cell receptor (beta chain) comes out of a study of blood T cell repertoires in COVID-19. Looking at the study overall: Specimens from acute and convalescent COVID-19 originated in the United States, Italy and Spain. Sample material is recorded as cDNA or gDNA derived from T cells, B-cell-depleted T cells, or PBMCs.

Those who participated ranged in age from about 18 to 89 years and resided in 20 to 30 US areas. V gave up 4 bases and J gave up 1 base; unmatched junction bases: 5. The CDR3 is made up of 15 amino acids. Germline CDR1 and CDR2: SGHNT and YYREEE (reference sequence). Measured with immunoSEQ multiplex PCR; TCRdb has only the in-frame clones, and not every one. Here the sample spans 200,000 to 250,000 clones, approximately 90% being singletons. This TCR was recovered from a man younger than 40 who had recovered from COVID-19. Sequencing input: PBMCs or T cells enriched from blood (not recorded which). The V call is TRBV5-4, the J call TRBJ1-3; 7 nucleotides line up with TRBD1. CDR3 bases: TGTGCCAGCAGCCTGGGACAGATGTCTGGAAACACCATATATTTT. Amino acids: CASSLGQMSGNTIYF.